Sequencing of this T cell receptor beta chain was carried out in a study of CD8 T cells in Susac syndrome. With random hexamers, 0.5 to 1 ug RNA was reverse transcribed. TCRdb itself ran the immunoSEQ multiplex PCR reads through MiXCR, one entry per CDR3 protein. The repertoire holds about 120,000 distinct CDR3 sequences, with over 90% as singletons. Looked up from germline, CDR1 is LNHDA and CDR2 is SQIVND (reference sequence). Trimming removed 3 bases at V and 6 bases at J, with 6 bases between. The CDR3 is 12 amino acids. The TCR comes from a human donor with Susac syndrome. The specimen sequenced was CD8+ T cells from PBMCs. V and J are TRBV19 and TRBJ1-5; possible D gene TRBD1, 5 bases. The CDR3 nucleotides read TGTGCCAGTAGTATTAGGGGTCAGCCCCAGCATTTT. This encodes CASSIRGQPQHF.